This T cell receptor (beta chain) derives from a study of T-cell reconstitution after alpha-beta-depleted transplantation in children. A library of TCRbeta sequences, prepared with unique molecular identifiers, was generated. TCRdb itself ran the PCR reads through MiXCR, one entry per CDR3 protein. This sample has some 600,000 distinct CDR3 sequences; about 15% occur once, and the top ten carry approximately 1%. The CDR3 is 17 amino acids. Deletions cut 1 base from V and 2 bases from J, with 17 bases between. CDR1 SGHTA and CDR2 FQGNSA come from the germline V gene. The chain couples TRBV7-2 to TRBJ1-1; no firm D call. This receptor was taken from a human donor who donated a stem cell graft to a child with acute myeloid leukemia. The sequenced sample was PBMCs from the stem cell graft donor, obtained from the stem cell graft. CDR3 nucleotides: TGTGCCAGCAGCTTAGTTCGCTGGACCCACGAAAACACTGAAGCTTTCTTT. It is translated as CASSLVRWTHENTEAFF.